This T cell receptor (beta chain) was captured in a study of OX40 agonist ivuxolimab in advanced cancers. Turning to the study itself: Therapy given before enrollment (anti-PD-1, anti-PD-L1 or anti-CTLA-4) was allowed, and approximately 40% had some. Study conclusions and caveats: Clones of CD4+ and CD8+ blood T cells grew by week 6 at doses of 0.1 to 3.0 mg/kg. Among T cells, CD8+ cells averaged more expanded clones than CD4+ cells.

Profiling relied on immunoSEQ multiplex PCR, and the TCRdb table lists in-frame clones only, not all of them. The data contain 70,000 to 80,000 clones, 94% of them singletons. This clone is a singleton in its sample. The antigen is not known. V lost 3 bases to trimming and J lost 5 bases; unmatched junction nucleotides: 8. The CDR3 runs to 17 residues. The germline V gene has CDR1 SEHNR and CDR2 FQNEAQ (reference sequence). The TCR was taken from an adult with an advanced solid tumor such as melanoma, head and neck, liver or kidney cancer. The sample in question was CD4+ or CD8+ T cells sorted from blood, obtained in a trial of the OX40 agonist ivuxolimab. The genes are TRBV7-9 and TRBJ2-2, with 11 bases identical to TRBD2. CDR3 sequence: CASSLTSGDHSTGELFF. The CDR3 bases are TGTGCCAGCAGCTTGACTAGCGGGGACCACAGTACCGGGGAGCTGTTTTTT.